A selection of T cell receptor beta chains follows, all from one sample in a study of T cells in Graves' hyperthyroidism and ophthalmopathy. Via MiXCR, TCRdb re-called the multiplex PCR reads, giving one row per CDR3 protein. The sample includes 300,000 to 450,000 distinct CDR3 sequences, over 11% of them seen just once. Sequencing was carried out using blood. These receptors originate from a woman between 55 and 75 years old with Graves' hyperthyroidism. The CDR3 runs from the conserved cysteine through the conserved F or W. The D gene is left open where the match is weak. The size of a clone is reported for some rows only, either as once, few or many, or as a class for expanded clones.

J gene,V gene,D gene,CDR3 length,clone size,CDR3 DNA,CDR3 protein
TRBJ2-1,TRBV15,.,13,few,TGTGCCACCAGCAGAGATATACGGTCTGAGCAGTTCTTC,CATSRDIRSEQFF
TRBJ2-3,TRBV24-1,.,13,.,TGTGCCACCAGTGATCCCACCATAGACACGCAGTATTTT,CATSDPTIDTQYF
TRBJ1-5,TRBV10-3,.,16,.,TGTGCCATCAGTGAGTTGTGGCTTTCCCGTTATCAGCCCCAGCATTTT,CAISELWLSRYQPQHF
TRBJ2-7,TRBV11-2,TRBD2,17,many,TGTGCCAGCAGCTTAGATGACGCTAGCGGGAGTTTCTACGAGCAGTACTTC,CASSLDDASGSFYEQYF
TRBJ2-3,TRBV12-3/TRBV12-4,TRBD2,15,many,TGTGCCAGCAGGATGACTAGCGGGGGCACAGATACGCAGTATTTT,CASRMTSGGTDTQYF
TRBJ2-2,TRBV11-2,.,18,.,TGTGCCAGCAGCACTGGGACGGGAGCAAGGGCGAACACCGGGGAGCTGTTTTTT,CASSTGTGARANTGELFF
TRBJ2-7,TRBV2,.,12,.,TGTGCCAGCGTAGCAGGTCTCTACGAGCAGTACTTC,CASVAGLYEQYF
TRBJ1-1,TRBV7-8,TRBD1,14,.,TGTGCCAGCAGTTCTACAGGGGGTGACACTGAAGCTTTCTTT,CASSSTGGDTEAFF
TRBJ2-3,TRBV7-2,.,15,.,TGTGCCAGCAGCTTAGCGGGTAAATCCACAGATACGCAGTATTTT,CASSLAGKSTDTQYF
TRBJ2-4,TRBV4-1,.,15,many,TGCGCCAGCAGCCAAGACAAAAGCGGCGGAAACATTCAGTACTTC,CASSQDKSGGNIQYF
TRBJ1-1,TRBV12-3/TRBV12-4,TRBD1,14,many,TGTGCCAGCAGCGTGGGACAGAAGAACACTGAAGCTTTCTTT,CASSVGQKNTEAFF